Following are 5 T cell receptor beta chains from one sample sequenced in a study of OX40 agonist ivuxolimab in advanced cancers. Only in-frame clones appear in the TCRdb table, and some are missing; sequencing was by immunoSEQ multiplex PCR. This sample has roughly 76,000 clones, with approximately 83% found just once. This sample comprised CD4+ or CD8+ T cells sorted from blood, obtained in a trial of the OX40 agonist ivuxolimab. The receptors stem from an adult with an advanced solid tumor such as melanoma, head and neck, liver or kidney cancer.

The rearrangement joins TRBV2 to TRBJ2-7, with D possibly matching TRBD1 (6 bases). The CDR3 is 16 amino acids. V lost 4 bases and J lost 2, with 18 bases in between. Germline V gives CDR1 SNHLY, CDR2 FYNNEI. CDR3 nucleotide sequence: TGTGCCAGCAGTGTGGACAGCCCCATCTCTGCCTACGAGCAGTACTTC. This encodes CASSVDSPISAYEQYF.

The chain has TRBV21-1 and TRBJ1-2. TRBV21-1 corresponds to a pseudogene. The CDR3 loop spans 11 amino acids. CDR3 residues: CASGGGYGYTF. The CDR3 nucleotides are TGTGCCAGCGGGGGGGGCTATGGCTACACCTTC.

The chain combines TRBV6-5 with TRBJ2-1, with 14 bases matching TRBD2. V lost 5 bases and J lost 6; bases outside the gene matches: 3. The CDR3 length is 15 residues. Germline-derived CDR1 and CDR2 are MNHEY and SVGAGI. CDR3 bases: TGTGCCAGCAGTCGGACTAGCGGGAGGACCAATGAGCAGTTCTTC. Its protein product is CASSRTSGRTNEQFF.

The CDR3 protein is CASSQGWGRGTEAFF. The CDR3 DNA sequence: TGCGCCAGCAGCCAGGGATGGGGGAGAGGGACTGAAGCTTTCTTT. This chain uses TRBV5-1 with TRBJ1-1; a weak D match, TRBD1 (5 bases). Looked up from germline, CDR1 is SGHRS and CDR2 is YFSETQ. V shed 4 bases and J shed 5 bases, with 18 bases lying between them. This CDR3 has 15 amino acids.

The rearrangement uses TRBV5-1 and TRBJ2-5; the match to TRBD2 covers 7 bases. CDR3 length: 15 residues. The ends lost 1 base at V and 5 bases at J; junction bases unmatched: 8. Germline V gene data show CDR1 as SGHRS and CDR2 as YFSETQ. CDR3 coding DNA: TGCGCCAGCAGCTTGTGGGCGGGAGTGCAGGAGACCCAGTACTTC. Translation gives CASSLWAGVQETQYF.